The 6 T cell receptor beta chains below were found in one sample sequenced in a study of vaccination and CD4 T cells after COVID-19. No antigen has been identified for these receptors. Noted treatment: roughly 11-day PBMC culture with coronavirus spike peptide pools or control peptides (ViraFEST assay). An Oncomine TCR Beta short-read assay was used to sequence the DNA from cultured CD4+ T cells. TCRdb passed the PCR reads through MiXCR, listing each CDR3 protein once. The table shows about 10,000 distinct CDR3 sequences, with around a third occurring only once. Here the sequenced sample was CD4+ T cells from blood, cultured in vitro, taken after SARS-CoV-2 vaccination. The receptors derive from a human donor who had recovered from COVID-19.

The chain joins TRBV7-8 to TRBJ1-1, with D unresolved. The CDR3 totals 14 residues. Trimming took off 3 bases at V and 0 bases at J, with 8 bases between the two ends. Looked up from germline, CDR1 is SGHVS and CDR2 is FQNEAQ. The CDR3 sequence is CASSLGRMNTEAFF. CDR3 nucleotides: TGTGCCAGCAGCTTGGGCAGGATGAACACTGAAGCTTTCTTT.

This clonotype was counted a few times. V and J are TRBV6-5 and TRBJ2-7; D remains unclear. This CDR3 spans 13 amino acids. Germline CDR1 and CDR2: MNHEY and SVGAGI. V was pared by 2 bases and J by 5 bases, with 10 bases between. CDR3 DNA: TGTGCCAGCAGTTACAAAGGTCGACACGAGCAGTACTTC. Its translation: CASSYKGRHEQYF.

The V gene is TRBV4-3, the J gene TRBJ1-1; D possibly corresponds to TRBD1 (5 bases). This CDR3 comprises 15 residues. Germline CDR1 LGHNA, CDR2 YSLEER. V lost 1 base, J lost 5 bases, and 14 bases lay in between. This CDR3 is CASSQAPGEGTEAFF. CDR3 DNA sequence: TGCGCCAGCAGCCAAGCTCCGGGTGAGGGGACTGAAGCTTTCTTT.

The V gene is TRBV7-9, the J gene TRBJ1-6; 9 bases are a match to TRBD1. The length of the CDR3 is 16 residues. Trimming removed 2 bases from V and 10 bases from J; junction bases left unmatched: 9. Germline V gives CDR1 SEHNR, CDR2 FQNEAQ (reference sequence). The CDR3 sequence is CASSLLRTGVSSPLHF. CDR3 nucleotides: TGTGCCAGCAGCTTATTGAGGACAGGGGTATCCTCACCCCTCCACTTT.

This clonotype came up a few times. The J gene is TRBJ1-1, the V gene TRBV20-1; no definite D call. From germline, CDR1 is DFQATT and CDR2 SNEGSKA (reference sequence). Between the trimmed V and J ends, which lost 0 bases and 7 bases, there was a span of 15 bases. The CDR3 loop spans 14 amino acids. The CDR3 DNA reads as TGCAGTGCTAGAGATATCTTGCTACTGGGTGAAGCTTTCTTT. This translates into CSARDILLLGEAFF.

This rearrangement joins TRBV20-1 to TRBJ2-1; 10 nucleotides agree with TRBD1. The germline CDR1 and CDR2 sequences are DFQATT and SNEGSKA (reference sequence). V shed 1 base and J 9 bases; nucleotides not matched to a gene: 12. The CDR3 length is 16 residues. CDR3 region: CSARGGLGTGVSEQFF. The CDR3 region has the DNA TGCAGTGCTAGAGGGGGTTTGGGGACAGGGGTCAGTGAGCAGTTCTTC.